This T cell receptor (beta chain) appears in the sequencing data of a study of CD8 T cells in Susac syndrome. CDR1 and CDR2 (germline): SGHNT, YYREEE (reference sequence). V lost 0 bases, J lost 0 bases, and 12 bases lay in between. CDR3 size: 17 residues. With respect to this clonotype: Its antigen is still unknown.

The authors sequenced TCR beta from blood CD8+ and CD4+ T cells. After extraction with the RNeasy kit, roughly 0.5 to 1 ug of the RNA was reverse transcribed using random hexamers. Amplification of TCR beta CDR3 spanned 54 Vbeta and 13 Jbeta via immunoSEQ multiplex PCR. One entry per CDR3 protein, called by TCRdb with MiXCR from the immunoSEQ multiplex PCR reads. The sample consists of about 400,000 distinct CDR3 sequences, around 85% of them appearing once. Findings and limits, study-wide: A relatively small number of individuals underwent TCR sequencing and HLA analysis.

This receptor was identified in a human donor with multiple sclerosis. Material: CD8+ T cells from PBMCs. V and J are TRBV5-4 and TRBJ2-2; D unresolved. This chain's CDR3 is CASSLEPGNTNTGELFF. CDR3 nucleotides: TGTGCCAGCAGCTTGGAGCCAGGAAATACGAACACCGGGGAGCTGTTTTTT.